The T cell receptor beta chain under discussion was sequenced for a study of blood T cell repertoires in COVID-19. Study-level background: Spain, Italy and the United States supplied samples that represented acute and convalescent COVID-19. Sample material is recorded as cDNA or gDNA derived from T cells, B-cell-depleted T cells, or PBMCs.

Trimming shortened V by 0 bases and J by 5 bases, and 17 bases separated the two germline ends. The CDR3 runs 16 residues. The germline CDR1 and CDR2 sequences are SGHRS and YFSETQ. Per the study methods: Researchers report that nucleated cell counts were estimated from reference gene primer amplification. Clones were sequenced by immunoSEQ multiplex PCR, and TCRdb holds only the in-frame ones, with some missing. V, J and clone size reflect that table, while D and trimming were determined from the DNA. The sample comprises around 130,000 clones, less than 85% of which are singletons, and 17% rests with the top ten.

The sequencing input was peripheral blood. This clonotype was obtained from a woman of 80 years or more with acute or convalescent COVID-19. V gene TRBV5-1 combines with J gene TRBJ2-5; D is possibly TRBD1 (6 bases). DNA of the CDR3: TGCGCCAGCAGCTTGGTTCCCCGCAGGGGCGTCGAGACCCAGTACTTC. Protein: CASSLVPRRGVETQYF. Based on the CDR3 plus reference TRBV5-1 and TRBJ2-5, the full variable domain is KAGVTQTPRYLIKTRGQQVTLSCSPISGHRSVSWYQQTPGQGLQFLFEYFSETQRNKGNFPGRFSGRQFSNSRSEMNVSTLELGDSALYLCASSLVPRRGVETQYFGPGTRLLVL.